This T cell receptor beta chain was documented in a study of blood T cells in healthy people across ages. Study outcomes and limitations: Across samples, TCR beta diversity tracked strongly with naive T cell percentage.

Comment on this clonotype: The target antigen is unknown.

Alongside a J-beta primer mix, a sample-barcoded 5' primer served in a second PCR lasting about 7 to 11 cycles. The template-switch adaptor, which had 12 random nucleotides, put a tag on each cDNA molecule. TCRdb called the 5' RACE reads again in MiXCR, with one record for every CDR3 protein. The table has some 890,000 distinct CDR3 sequences, just under 30% seen once. These data also formed part of another study, on T cells of mothers and their children.

The sample comprised blood. The TCR comes from a woman in her thirties or forties in good health.

The CDR3 here is CASSLYLVQGPSGANVLTF. The CDR3 nucleotides read TGTGCCAGCAGTTTATACTTAGTACAGGGCCCCTCTGGGGCCAACGTCCTGACTTTC. The rearrangement links TRBV12-3 or TRBV12-4 to TRBJ2-6; maybe TRBD1 (6 bases). The V and J ends lost 2 bases and 0 bases respectively, with 17 bases between them. The CDR3 extends over 19 amino acids.